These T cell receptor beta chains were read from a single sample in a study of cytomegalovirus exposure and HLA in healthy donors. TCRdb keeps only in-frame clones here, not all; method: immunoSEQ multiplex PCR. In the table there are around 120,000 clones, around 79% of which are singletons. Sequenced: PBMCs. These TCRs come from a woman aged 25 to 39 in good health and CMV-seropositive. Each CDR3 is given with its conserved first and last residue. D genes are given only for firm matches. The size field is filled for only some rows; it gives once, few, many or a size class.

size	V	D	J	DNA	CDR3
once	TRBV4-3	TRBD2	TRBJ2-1	TGCGCCAGCAGCCAAGCCGGGACTAGCGGGGGAGAGGGGGGGCAGTTCTTC	CASSQAGTSGGEGGQFF
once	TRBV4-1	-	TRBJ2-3	TGCGCCAGCAGCCAAGATAGATACCAGGGATCCGATACGCAGTATTTT	CASSQDRYQGSDTQYF
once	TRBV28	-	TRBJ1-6	TGTGCCAGCAGGCAGGGAAATAATTCACCCCTCCACTTT	CASRQGNNSPLHF
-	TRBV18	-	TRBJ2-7	TGTGCCAGCTCACCACCCTCCCCTTTTCTCTACGAGCAGTACTTC	CASSPPSPFLYEQYF
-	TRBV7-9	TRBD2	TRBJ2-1	TGTGCCAGCAGCCGACCTGGGTTAGCGGGGGGTGCCTACAATGAGCAGTTCTTC	CASSRPGLAGGAYNEQFF
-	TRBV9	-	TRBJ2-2	TGTGCCAGCAGCGTTCAGAACACCGGGGAGCTGTTTTTT	CASSVQNTGELFF
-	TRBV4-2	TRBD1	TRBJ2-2	TGTGCCAGCAGCCAAGCCGGGACAGGGAACACCGGGGAGCTGTTTTTT	CASSQAGTGNTGELFF
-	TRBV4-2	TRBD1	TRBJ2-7	TGTGCCAGCAGCCAGCCGGGACAGGGGGCATACGAGCAGTACTTC	CASSQPGQGAYEQYF
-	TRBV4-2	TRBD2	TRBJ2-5	TGTGCCAGCAGCCCAGTCCAAGCGGGGGCCGGTGAGACCCAGTACTTC	CASSPVQAGAGETQYF
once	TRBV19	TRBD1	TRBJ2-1	TGTGCCAGTAGTCCAAGACCTCCGGGACAGGCAAACAATGAGCAGTTCTTC	CASSPRPPGQANNEQFF
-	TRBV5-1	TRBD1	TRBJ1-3	TGCGCCAGCAGCCCAGGGGGGAACGAAAACACCATATATTTT	CASSPGGNENTIYF
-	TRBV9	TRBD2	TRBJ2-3	TGTGCCAGCAGCGCGGGGACTAGCGGGAGCACAGATACGCAGTATTTT	CASSAGTSGSTDTQYF
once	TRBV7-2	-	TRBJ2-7	TGTGCCAGCAGCTTAGCGCTCGCCCAGGCCGAGTACTTC	CASSLALAQAEYF